The 23 T cell receptor beta chains below were found in one sample sequenced in a study of Graves' ophthalmopathy and Graves' hyperthyroidism. Beta-chain TCR CDR3 regions were amplified from RNA transcripts. The workflow started with a first-round RT-PCR run with HTBI primers and then moved on to a second-round multiplex PCR. TCRdb re-called the multiplex PCR reads through MiXCR, storing one row per CDR3 protein. The sample records some 750,000 distinct CDR3 sequences, 40% being singletons. The sample taken for sequencing was peripheral blood. The receptors derive from an adult man with Graves' ophthalmopathy.

This clonotype was counted a single time. The genes are TRBV10-3 and TRBJ1-1, with TRBD1 matching 7 bases. With V trimmed by 10 bases and J by 2 bases, 13 bases remained unmatched. CDR1 and CDR2 (germline): ENHRY, SYGVKD. This CDR3 is built from 15 residues. The CDR3 bases are TGTGCCAGCACAACGTGGAACAGGGGTAACACTGAAGCTTTCTTT. Its protein is CASTTWNRGNTEAFF.

The chain has TRBV2 and TRBJ1-6; 10 nucleotides agree with TRBD1. V trimming: 7 bases; J trimming: 6 bases; junction bases outside the gene matches: 3. The CDR3 sequence is 14 residues long. Germline CDR1 reads SNHLY; CDR2 reads FYNNEI. The CDR3 nucleotides read TGTGCCAGCACGTGGGACAGGGGTAATTCACCCCTCCACTTT. This sequence encodes CASTWDRGNSPLHF.

The chain carries TRBV7-9 and TRBJ2-7; tentatively, D is TRBD2 (5 bases). The CDR3 extends over 12 amino acids. Per the germline V gene, CDR1 is SEHNR and CDR2 is FQNEAQ (reference sequence). Trimming cost V 4 bases and J 5 bases, with 9 bases left between them. This chain's CDR3 is CASSSRRNEQYF. CDR3 DNA sequence: TGTGCCAGCAGCTCACGGAGGAACGAGCAGTACTTC.

This clonotype was recorded a few times. The chain is built from TRBV11-2 and TRBJ2-7; either TRBD1 or TRBD2 may supply D (5 bases each). Deletions cut 5 bases from V and 6 bases from J, with 14 bases between. The CDR3 spans 13 residues. The germline V gene encodes CDR1 SGHAT and CDR2 FQNNGV. CDR3 amino acids: CASSTGPLGEQYF. CDR3 nucleotides: TGTGCCAGCAGCACGGGACCCCTCGGCGAGCAGTACTTC. Using reference TRBV11-2 and TRBJ2-7 for the parts outside the CDR3, the full variable domain is EAGVAQSPRYKIIEKRQSVAFWCNPISGHATLYWYQQILGQGPKLLIQFQNNGVVDDSQLPKDRFSAERLKGVDSTLKIQPAKLEDSAVYLCASSTGPLGEQYFGPGTRLTVT.

V and J are TRBV27 and TRBJ2-7; D is perhaps TRBD2 (6 bases). The CDR3 length is 13 residues. V shed 3 bases and J shed 3 bases, with 9 bases lying between them. From germline, CDR1 is MNHEY and CDR2 SMNVEV (reference sequence). Here the CDR3 reads CASSFAGGYEQYF. The CDR3 DNA is TGTGCCAGCAGTTTTGCCGGGGGCTACGAGCAGTACTTC.

The sample holds a few counts of this clonotype. The chain uses TRBV7-8 and TRBJ2-7; D unclear. The V end lost 5 bases, the J end lost 0 bases, and 14 bases lay between the germline ends. This CDR3 comprises 15 residues. The V gene's germline CDR1 is SGHVS and CDR2 FQNEAQ. The CDR3 DNA is TGTGCCAGCAGCCTCCGGGTCGGCGTCTCCTACGAGCAGTACTTC. Its translation: CASSLRVGVSYEQYF.

The chain couples TRBV10-2 to TRBJ2-6; no clear D gene. The CDR3 extends over 16 amino acids. V shed 0 bases and J shed 2 bases, with 8 bases lying between them. CDR1 and CDR2 (germline): WSHSY, SAAADI. In nucleotides, the CDR3 is TGCGCCAGCAGTGAGTCTCCGGGTCCTGGGGCCAACGTCCTGACTTTC. Its translation is CASSESPGPGANVLTF.

This clonotype was found many times. The chain carries TRBV11-2 and TRBJ1-1; D is unresolved. This CDR3 contains 14 residues. Trimming stripped 5 bases from V and 0 bases from J, with 10 bases between. Germline V gene lookup returns CDR1 SGHAT and CDR2 FQNNGV. CDR3 protein: CASSPRLMNTEAFF. CDR3 nucleotide sequence: TGTGCCAGCAGCCCCCGTCTCATGAACACTGAAGCTTTCTTT.

The DNA for the CDR3 is TGTGCCACCAGCAGAGATGTCTCAGGGGCCTTCTCCTACGAGCAGTACTTC. This gives the protein CATSRDVSGAFSYEQYF. The chain combines TRBV15 with TRBJ2-7; a weak D match, TRBD1 (6 bases). The CDR3 totals 17 residues. The V gene lost 0 bases and the J gene lost 0 bases, with 15 bases spanning the gap. Germline CDR1 LNHNV, CDR2 YYDKDF (reference sequence).

In its sample, this clonotype was seen many times. J is TRBJ2-7 and V is TRBV7-3, with D perhaps matching TRBD1 (6 bases). Per the germline V gene, CDR1 is SGHTA and CDR2 is FQGTGA. The V end was cut by 4 bases, the J end by 5 bases, with 12 bases between. This CDR3 spans 13 amino acids. The CDR3 region is CASSSITGNEQYF. CDR3 nucleotide sequence: TGTGCCAGCAGCTCCATAACAGGGAACGAGCAGTACTTC. The variable domain in full, with the rest retrieved from reference TRBV7-3 and TRBJ2-7, is GAGVSQTPSNKVTEKGKYVELRCDPISGHTALYWYRQSLGQGPEFLIYFQGTGAADDSGLPNDRFFAVRPEGSVSTLKIQRTERGDSAVYLCASSSITGNEQYFGPGTRLTVT.

V and J are TRBV6-2 or TRBV6-3 and TRBJ2-7; D is ambiguous. The CDR3 extends over 12 amino acids. The germline gives CDR1 MNHEY, CDR2 SVGEGT. V lost 2 bases and J lost 7, with 9 bases in between. CDR3 coding DNA: TGTGCCAGCAGTTACGGGATGGGGGAGCAGTACTTC. The encoded protein is CASSYGMGEQYF.

V and J are TRBV25-1 and TRBJ1-6; D uncertain. There are 14 residues in the CDR3. V was shortened by 6 bases and J by 10 bases, with 16 bases between the two germline ends. Germline V gives CDR1 MGHDK, CDR2 SYGVNS. Here the CDR3 reads CASRERRPPSPLHF. The CDR3 DNA reads TGTGCCAGCAGAGAGCGAAGGCCACCCTCACCCCTCCACTTT.

The chain joins TRBV7-9 to TRBJ1-2, with D perhaps TRBD1 (5 bases). The germline CDR1 and CDR2 sequences are SEHNR and FQNEAQ (reference sequence). This CDR3 spans 12 amino acids. Trimming removed 1 base from V and 13 bases from J, with 13 bases in between. The CDR3: CASSLDVGGPTF. CDR3 sequence (DNA): TGTGCCAGCAGCTTAGACGTCGGGGGTCCCACCTTC.

This chain connects TRBV9 to TRBJ2-7; 8 bases fit TRBD1. Per the germline V gene, CDR1 is SGDLS and CDR2 is YYNGEE. The length of the CDR3 is 15 residues. V was pared by 4 bases and J by 4 bases, with 10 bases of the junction left unmatched. The CDR3 sequence is CASSLRTGPSYEQYF. In DNA form, the CDR3 reads TGTGCCAGCAGCTTGCGGACAGGGCCTTCGTACGAGCAGTACTTC.

The chain uses TRBV6-6 and TRBJ2-7, with TRBD1 matching over 9 bases. The CDR3 covers 14 residues. The V segment lost 6 bases and the J segment 4 bases; nucleotides outside the gene matches: 7. CDR1 is MNHNY and CDR2 is SVGAGI in the germline V gene (reference sequence). As DNA, the CDR3 is TGTGCCAGCAGACAACAGGGGGCGCCGTACGAGCAGTACTTC. This codes for CASRQQGAPYEQYF.

This clonotype has just a few counts. This chain connects TRBV12-3 or TRBV12-4 to TRBJ2-5, with 10 bases lining up with TRBD2. The CDR3 consists of 17 residues. J gave up 4 bases and V 6 bases, and 14 bases lay outside the gene matches. The CDR3 nucleotides read TGTGCCAGCAGCCCCCGGGTCCTAGCGGGAGCCCCAGAGACCCAGTACTTC. Its translation: CASSPRVLAGAPETQYF.

This clonotype was detected ten times or more. This chain connects TRBV25-1 to TRBJ2-3; TRBD1 matches 10 bases. Germline V gene lookup returns CDR1 MGHDK and CDR2 SYGVNS. The CDR3 extends over 16 amino acids. Trimming removed 4 bases from V and 2 bases from J; junction bases left unmatched: 6. Written as DNA, the CDR3 is TGTGCCAGCAGTGCTCCCGGACAGGGGGTCACAGATACGCAGTATTTT. Residues: CASSAPGQGVTDTQYF.

In its sample, this clonotype was seen a few times. The CDR3 DNA follows: TGTGCCAGCAGTACCCCTAATGAAAAACTGTTTTTT. It codes for CASSTPNEKLFF. The chain links TRBV7-3 to TRBJ1-4; no clear D gene. The CDR3 has 12 residues. Per the germline V gene, CDR1 is SGHTA and CDR2 is FQGTGA. The ends were cut back, 6 bases at V and 3 bases at J, with 5 bases in the middle.

In its sample, this clonotype was seen once. The chain has TRBV11-2 and TRBJ2-7; the D gene could be TRBD1 or TRBD2 (5 bases each). The V end was cut by 5 bases, the J end by 3 bases, with 11 bases between. This CDR3 contains 13 residues. Germline CDR1 and CDR2: SGHAT and FQNNGV. CDR3 DNA: TGTGCCAGCAGCCCACTGGGGGACTACGAGCAGTACTTC. Translating it yields CASSPLGDYEQYF.

The V and J genes are TRBV19 and TRBJ1-5; D not certain. Germline V gives CDR1 LNHDA, CDR2 SQIVND (reference sequence). The CDR3 is made up of 14 amino acids. Trimming took off 0 bases at V and 4 bases at J, with 7 bases between the two ends. Written as DNA, the CDR3 is TGTGCCAGTAGTATAGAGGAAATGAATCAGCCCCAGCATTTT. This codes for CASSIEEMNQPQHF.

This chain links TRBV7-8 with TRBJ2-5; the D gene is possibly TRBD2 (7 bases). The ends were cut back, 5 bases at V and 1 base at J, with 20 bases in the middle. Per the germline V gene, CDR1 is SGHVS and CDR2 is FQNEAQ. The CDR3 contains 17 residues. CDR3 amino acids: CASSAPIGGGVQETQYF. In nucleotides, the CDR3 is TGTGCCAGCAGCGCACCCATAGGGGGGGGGGTCCAAGAGACCCAGTACTTC.

This clonotype was found many times. This chain joins TRBV10-1 and TRBJ2-7; D is undetermined. V was cut by 1 base and J by 3 bases, with 13 bases left in between. The CDR3 loop spans 15 amino acids. Germline values: CDR1 WNHNN, CDR2 SYGVQD (reference sequence). The CDR3 DNA reads as TGCGCCAGCAGTGAGTACGGTCAACCTTACTACGAGCAGTACTTC. Its protein product is CASSEYGQPYYEQYF.

The chain carries TRBV12-3 or TRBV12-4 and TRBJ1-5; TRBD1 aligns across 7 bases. Trimming at V came to 6 bases and at J to 3 bases, leaving 2 bases not matched to a gene. The CDR3 runs 13 residues. CDR3 in amino acids: CASRGQNNQPQHF. CDR3 bases: TGTGCCAGCAGGGGACAGAACAATCAGCCCCAGCATTTT.